The source of this T cell receptor beta chain is a study of CD8 T cells in ankylosing spondylitis (dated by TCRdb to about 2017). Context from the whole study: The study set out to find disease-linked TCR variants by profiling T cell receptor beta repertoires in ankylosing spondylitis patients and healthy donors. The full study cohort comprised 25 ankylosing spondylitis patients and roughly 110 healthy donors. Peripheral blood was sampled, and synovial fluid was also collected from ankylosing spondylitis patients.

This clonotype was seen ten or more times. No cognate antigen has been identified for it. The input lacks base qualities; no much larger clone sits a single base away. Sequencing instrument: Illumina HiSeq 2500. Quantitative 5'-RACE with molecular barcodes was the method used to prepare the TCR beta libraries. The authors processed their data as follows. Disease-linked TCR variants were identified with a new computational method built on a probabilistic model of VDJ rearrangement. Using fastp at Q25 and MiXCR, TCRdb reprocessed the public reads and kept productive beta chains. Rows with a matching CDR3 protein are joined into one entry that keeps the most common DNA and genes. These V and J calls are TCRdb output, not the study's own analysis. For this sample there are about 250,000 distinct CDR3 sequences; approximately 8% appear just once. Of the sample, more than 4.5% is held by the ten largest clones.

V is clipped by 5 bases and J by 1 base, and the sequence between their germline boundaries is 8 bases long. Taken from cysteine to phenylalanine, the CDR3 has 12 residues. The retained sequence is limited to the CDR3, 36 bases, with the frame set at the first base. For CDR1 and CDR2, the germline V gene lists SQVTM and ANQGSEA. Points the paper makes about the study in general: Some motif variants had previously been reported in the synovial fluid and blood of reactive arthritis patients, which suggests shared mechanisms of disease initiation. In peripheral blood, the disease-linked clones were found at relatively low frequencies and had a CD8+ phenotype. Significant enrichment of the disease-linked clones was reported in matched synovial fluid samples from ankylosing spondylitis patients. Blood from ankylosing spondylitis patients appeared to be characterized by a TCR beta motif made up of several highly homologous amino acid variants.

This sequence was found in a female donor with ankylosing spondylitis or in good health (not recorded which). Sequencing used blood, either unsorted or a sorted T cell fraction (not recorded which). The chain couples TRBV29-1 to TRBJ2-5, with TRBD1 as a weak D call on 5 bases. The DNA is TGCAGCGTTCGACAGACCCAAGAGACCCAGTACTTC. Its coded protein is CSVRQTQETQYF.